The 3 T cell receptor beta chains presented below share a single source sample, sequenced in a study of shared clonotypes between healthy human individuals. This table comes from immunoSEQ multiplex PCR, and its TCRdb copy is limited to in-frame clones, with some not included. Of roughly 2 million clones in the sample, 85% to 95% were seen once. Sequenced input: naive CD4+ T cells sorted from blood. This sample's subset: CD45RA+ positively selected. These receptors were taken from a young man in good health.

Worth noting for this clone: The sample carries other DNA sequences with the same CDR3. V is TRBV2 and J is TRBJ1-5, with TRBD1 identical over 9 bases. The CDR3 is 14 amino acids. The junction had 5 bases not matched to a gene; V was cut back by 4 bases and J by 7 bases. The germline CDR1 and CDR2 sequences are SNHLY and FYNNEI. As DNA, the CDR3 is TGTGCCAGCAGTGGGGACAGGGTGGGACAGCCCCAGCATTTT. It translates to CASSGDRVGQPQHF.

The chain joins TRBV18 to TRBJ2-7, with D tentatively TRBD1 (5 bases). V gave up 6 bases and J gave up 2 bases, with 11 bases separating them. Germline assignment: CDR1 KGHSH and CDR2 LQKENI. The CDR3 runs 13 residues. CDR3 nucleotides: TGTGCCAGCTCGGATGGGGCCACCTACGAGCAGTACTTC. Translation: CASSDGATYEQYF.

This rearrangement joins TRBV11-2 to TRBJ2-1; D unresolved. The germline V gene has CDR1 SGHAT and CDR2 FQNNGV. The CDR3 is made up of 15 amino acids. Trimming shortened V by 0 bases and J by 2 bases, and 8 bases separated the two germline ends. The CDR3 is CASSLEWGTYNEQFF. The CDR3 nucleotides are TGTGCCAGCAGCTTAGAGTGGGGAACCTACAATGAGCAGTTCTTC.